This T cell receptor (beta chain) was found in a study of cytomegalovirus exposure and HLA in healthy donors (dated by TCRdb to 2016 to 2017). Some background on the complete study: According to an earlier analysis of 587 of the donors, 200 million or so T cells yielded some 120 million unique TCR beta sequences and 276 Gb of sequence data. Roughly 300 gigabases of sequencing data and tens of millions of unique TCR sequences were included in an early release covering roughly 600 HLA-typed donors. Of the roughly 390 genotyped donors, 81% were placed in the genetic ancestry cluster associated with self-reported Caucasian donors. The aim of the study was to test whether cataloging public T cell receptors could identify signatures of past pathogen exposure. The study profiled the T cell repertoires of around 700 subjects by immunosequencing and related them to cytomegalovirus serostatus. In addition to the first cohort of around 670 subjects, a separate validation cohort of 130 or so different subjects was used. To predict cytomegalovirus infection status, the study brought together high-throughput TCR immunosequencing, statistical association of individual TCRs with disease status, and machine learning. A later analysis re-analyzed previously published TCR beta repertoires from roughly 690 donors and added high-resolution HLA genotyping to study TCR occurrence patterns. Rather than using new phenotypic data, the later analysis identified candidate immune exposures from TCR beta sequences and from how often those sequences occurred across donors. An earlier analysis of a few hundred of the donors applied high-throughput TCR beta sequencing to assess whether each TCR beta V gene segment acted as functional or pseudogenic. Donor age, sex, ethnicity and CMV serostatus were compiled alongside the repertoire data. In a later genetic analysis, genome-wide SNP genotypes for about 55% of the roughly 700 donors were used, and that subset was treated as a discovery cohort. Every repertoire in the discovery cohort had been generated on one and the same sequencing platform. HLA typing covered class I and class II loci at four-digit resolution. The number of typed donors differed by locus: about 620-640 for A, B, C, DRB1 and DQB1; 522 for DQA1; 606 for DPA1; and some 430 for DPB1. A handful of DR-DQ haplotypes were handled as single units for association and clustering because linkage in the cohort was strong. Among 350 to 400 genotyped donors of the cohort, an average of about 240,000 unique TCR beta nucleotide sequences were sequenced per donor, around 20% of them non-productive. Overall study results and their limits: The classifier was reported to diagnose cytomegalovirus status with high specificity and sensitivity in both the original cohort and the validation cohort. In a later analysis, HLA-associated TCR beta chains were found to be more clonally expanded and to have lower generation probabilities than equally common non-associated chains. The 87-base-pair reads could not distinguish some IMGT-functional V segments, including TRBV6-2 and TRBV6-3, so those segments were excluded. Because HLA typing was unavailable for some donors at each locus, only the typed subset was used in association tests. Presence/absence analyses assumed roughly uniform sequencing depth across donors, an assumption that may not hold. A total of 150 to 200 TCR beta chains were listed by the study as associated with cytomegalovirus. An association between a missense DCLRE1C variant and V-gene and J-gene trimming of TCR beta chains was found in a later genetic analysis and replicated in an independent cohort. Several of the top co-occurrence clusters appeared to be linked to parvovirus B19, influenza, CMV and Epstein-Barr virus, according to a later analysis. In a later genetic analysis, fewer N-insertions in productive TCRs were reported among donors in an Asian-associated ancestry cluster than the 666-donor mean. Only TCR beta chains were sequenced in this cohort, and the absence of alpha or paired-chain data limited detectable features. A further reported finding was that TCR beta sequences accurately predicted the HLA-A and HLA-B alleles for most subjects in the first cohort. Correlated functional status among segregating V segments might reflect linkage disequilibrium, but an unknown experimental factor could not be ruled out. According to a later analysis, most CMV-associated TCR beta chains appeared to be HLA-restricted, and the HLA associations seemed to be driven largely by CMV exposure. A cluster of highly shared sequence variants was judged likely to represent a technical artifact of the sequencing pipeline. The authors suggested that the approach could potentially be extended to other disease states and immunological phenotypes. When HLA alleles, especially DR and DQ, strongly co-occurred, TCR associations were difficult to assign to individual alleles. The earlier analysis of 587 of the donors excluded around 17 rarely observed V segments, including chromosome 9 orphons, because counts were too low. The only immune exposure information available for the cohort was CMV serostatus. In a later analysis, about 17,000 TCR beta sequences were associated with specific HLA alleles at a false discovery rate of 0.05. Most TCR sequences were seen in very few donors, while some public TCRs were found in many individuals. An earlier analysis of approximately 530 of the donors showed that most TCR beta V segments appeared in productive rearrangements either about 87% or about 30% of the time, which broadly matched IMGT annotations. In a later analysis, the rate of TCR association differed among HLA loci, with DRB1 alleles having the most associated TCRs and HLA-C alleles having the fewest. A few of the identified cytomegalovirus-associated TCR beta chains were confirmed in vitro to be specific for cytomegalovirus antigens.

Library preparation employed the immunoSEQ multiplex PCR assay. For the multiplex PCR, a mixture combining 60 forward primers for TCR Vbeta segments and 13 reverse primers for TCR Jbeta segments was used. A multiplex PCR assay on genomic DNA amplified the CDR3 region of rearranged TCR beta genes. Amplified TCR beta libraries were sequenced as 87-base-pair reads on the Illumina HiSeq System. Per the source publication's procedure: In a later analysis, tens of millions of unique TCR beta chains were counted across the approximately 620 repertoires, and approximately 11 million of these chains were shared by at least two donors. Raw reads were error-corrected and collapsed into unique sequences by a nearest-neighbor algorithm in which closely related sequences were merged to remove PCR and sequencing errors. To assign V, D and J gene segments, CDR3 sequences were aligned to IMGT reference sequences. Each retained sequence needed at least a six-nucleotide match to both a V gene segment and a J gene segment. Rearrangements were called productive when the CDR3 lacked stop codons and stayed in frame with V and J; all others were non-productive. Following IMGT convention, CDR3 was defined as the stretch from the second conserved V-encoded cysteine to the conserved J-encoded phenylalanine. The earlier analysis of about 590 of the donors excluded sequences that lacked an unambiguous match to a single V gene segment. An earlier analysis of 587 of the donors classified V segments as functional when productive rearrangements were above 56.7% and as segregating when the standard deviation between donors was above 5%. A statistical classification framework was developed to diagnose cytomegalovirus status using the catalog of TCR beta chain sequences. A later analysis assigned V and J genes by comparing TCR nucleotide sequences with IMGT/GENE-DB human TR gene sequences. The TCRdist pipeline was used in a later analysis to assign CDR3 sequences and most-parsimonious VDJ recombination scenarios. A later analysis defined each TCR beta chain by its CDR3 amino acid sequence plus V-gene family, and excluded reads lacking a unique V-gene family. In a later analysis, nearly 600 highly shared, low-generation-probability nucleotide sequences were removed to address suspected cross-contamination and a sequencing artifact. For each public chain, a later analysis derived a clonal expansion index from normalized ranks of inferred template counts within each repertoire. In a later analysis, generation probabilities were computed with a VDJ recombination model fitted to out-of-frame rearrangements, and the resulting probabilities were checked against IGoR. In a later analysis, TCR-TCR, TCR-HLA and TCR-CMV co-occurrence was scored with hypergeometric tests, and a repertoire-size bias correction was applied to TCR pairs. A later analysis estimated false discovery rates by permuting HLA or CMV assignments 20 times. In a later analysis, co-occurring TCRs were grouped with DBSCAN, and TCRdist sequence similarity was added when clustering was performed within HLA-allele-positive subsets. Repertoires with fewer than 30,000 or more than 120,000 public chains were left out of co-occurrence clustering, as were a few repertoires with anomalous nucleotide sharing. Entries here come from immuneACCESS through TCRdb and include only in-frame sequences with V and J called. Some clones fail to appear in such tables; in the studies checked, an unresolved V gene covers under half of the shortfall, and the cause of the remainder is unknown. The DNA was the basis for D and trimming; V, J and clone size are from that table. This sample comprises 100,000 to 150,000 clones, around three quarters of them detected only once. 1% of the sample is held by the ten biggest clonotypes.

In total, 666 healthy bone marrow donors made up the cohort. All cohort members were sampled while nominally healthy, although unrecorded immune exposures were likely present. The donor was CMV seronegative and belonged to the group of 350 or so seronegative cohort members. A peripheral blood sample was collected from each donor, and TCR beta sequencing was performed on peripheral blood mononuclear cells. The Qiagen DNeasy Blood Extraction Kit was used to extract genomic DNA from the blood cell samples. A single count supports this clone. The specificity of this receptor is unknown. Qualities for individual bases were not recorded, and no much larger clone is one base off. This specimen includes other DNA sequences encoding the same CDR3. V is reduced by 5 bases and J by 2 bases, leaving a spacing of 15 bases between them. The CDR3 runs 16 amino acids, cysteine and phenylalanine included. The retained sequence is limited to the CDR3, 48 bases, with the frame set at the first base. CDR1 and CDR2 are drawn from the germline V gene: MDHEN, SYDVKM.

The sequence joins TRBV28 to TRBJ2-2; a tentative D call is TRBD1 (8 bases match). This clonotype originated in a man between 35 and 55 years old in good health and CMV-seronegative. Material for sequencing was PBMCs. The CDR3 sequence is CASSPGGTGNTGELFF. The DNA reads TGTGCCAGCAGTCCCGGGGGGACAGGAAACACCGGGGAGCTGTTTTTT.